Sequencing of this T cell receptor (beta chain) was carried out in a study of blood T cell repertoires in COVID-19. This CDR3 has 11 residues. The V end lost 10 bases, the J end lost 5 bases, and 9 bases lay between the germline ends. CDR1 is SGDLS, CDR2 YYNGEE, per germline. Some clones are missing from TCRdb's copy, which holds only in-frame ones; the method was immunoSEQ multiplex PCR. Seen here are over 200,000 clones, 80% to 90% observed once, and the top ten hold approximately 3.7%. The chain uses TRBV9 and TRBJ2-2; D gene ambiguous. Sequencing was done on a sample of PBMCs or T cells enriched from blood (not recorded which). This clonotype originated in a woman younger than 45 who had been exposed to COVID-19. This chain's CDR3 is CARLKTGELFF. CDR3 DNA sequence: TGTGCCCGCCTAAAAACCGGGGAGCTGTTTTTT.